One sample yielded the 32 T cell receptor beta chains listed below, sequenced in a study of blood T cell repertoires in COVID-19 (dated by TCRdb to about 2020). Libraries were prepared through the immunoSEQ multiplex PCR assay. Imported from immuneACCESS, the table was reduced by TCRdb to in-frame sequences with V and J called. These copies leave out some clones; in studies compared against another copy, an unresolved V gene accounts for under half, and the cause of the remainder is not known. This sample holds more than 85,000 clones; around 82% were observed only once. 16% of the sample lies in the top ten. Sequencing was performed on peripheral blood. These receptors all stem from an older woman with acute or convalescent COVID-19.

This rearrangement joins TRBV5-4 to TRBJ2-1; the D gene is possibly TRBD1 (6 bases). V lost 2 bases to trimming and J lost 6 bases, with 18 bases between them. The CDR3 spans 16 residues. CDR1 is SGHNT and CDR2 is YYREEE in the germline V gene (reference sequence). CDR3 residues: CASSLFQGLEANEQFF. The CDR3 DNA reads TGTGCCAGCAGCTTATTTCAGGGGTTGGAGGCCAATGAGCAGTTCTTC.

The gene calls are TRBV30 and TRBJ1-5, with unresolved D. Germline loops: CDR1 GTSNPN, CDR2 SVGIG (reference sequence). Trimming took off 6 bases at V and 6 bases at J, with 15 bases between the two ends. CDR3 size: 13 residues. The CDR3 loop is CACSSQSGQPQHF. The CDR3 DNA reads TGTGCCTGCTCCTCCCAATCGGGTCAGCCCCAGCATTTT.

The chain carries TRBV19 and TRBJ1-5; 8 bases fit TRBD1. Losses at the gene ends were 6 bases for V and 1 base for J; bases not matched to a gene: 11. Germline values: CDR1 LNHDA, CDR2 SQIVND (reference sequence). The CDR3 has 17 residues. The CDR3 loop reads CASRTHRQGLSNQPQHF. The CDR3 nucleotides read TGTGCCAGTAGAACCCATCGACAGGGGCTAAGCAATCAGCCCCAGCATTTT.

This rearrangement joins TRBV7-3 to TRBJ1-1; 8 nucleotides match TRBD1. The germline CDR1 and CDR2 sequences are SGHTA and FQGTGA. This CDR3 has 15 residues. Trimming cost V 5 bases and J 2 bases; bases outside gene matches: 7. The CDR3 DNA is TGTGCCAGCAGCCCTCAGGGGGCTGGCAACACTGAAGCTTTCTTT. It yields the protein CASSPQGAGNTEAFF.

As regards this clone: Distinct nucleotide sequences in the sample also encode this CDR3. V gene TRBV30 combines with J gene TRBJ2-5, with 10 bases fitting TRBD1. CDR1 and CDR2 (germline): GTSNPN, SVGIG (reference sequence). This CDR3 spans 13 amino acids. V gave up 2 bases and J gave up 11 bases; unmatched junction bases: 8. CDR3 region: CAWSLRQGATQYF. The CDR3, as DNA: TGTGCCTGGAGTTTGAGACAGGGGGCCACTCAGTACTTC.

The chain combines TRBV3-1 (or the pseudogene TRBV3-2) with TRBJ1-1, with D perhaps TRBD1 (5 bases). In germline, CDR1 is LGHDT, CDR2 YNNKEL (reference sequence). This CDR3 comprises 14 residues. Trimming cost V 7 bases and J 4 bases, with 16 bases left between them. The CDR3 DNA follows: TGTGCCAGCACTCTAAGGTTGGGGGGCACTGAAGCTTTCTTT. Translated, it gives CASTLRLGGTEAFF.

The rearrangement links TRBV21-1 to TRBJ1-1. TRBV21-1 is a pseudogene locus. The CDR3 consists of 17 residues. CDR3 residues: CASSKVTPGWGNTEAFF. CDR3 DNA: TGTGCCAGCAGCAAAGTGACGCCGGGGTGGGGAAACACTGAAGCTTTCTTT.

This chain uses TRBV18 with TRBJ2-7; 10 bases line up with TRBD1. V lost 6 bases and J lost 4; bases outside the gene matches: 6. The length of the CDR3 is 14 residues. Per the germline V gene, CDR1 is KGHSH and CDR2 is LQKENI. The CDR3 reads CASSAGQGRYEQYF. Here the CDR3 DNA reads TGTGCCAGCTCGGCGGGACAGGGGAGATACGAGCAGTACTTC. Based on the CDR3 plus reference TRBV18 and TRBJ2-7, the full variable domain is NAGVMQNPRHLVRRRGQEARLRCSPMKGHSHVYWYRQLPEEGLKFMVYLQKENIIDESGMPKERFSAEFPKEGPSILRIQQVVRGDSAAYFCASSAGQGRYEQYFGPGTRLTVT.

The chain couples TRBV11-2 to TRBJ1-1; D might be TRBD1 (6 bases). The CDR3 contains 13 residues. Trimming pared 4 bases from V and 2 bases from J, leaving 8 bases between. CDR1 and CDR2 from the germline V gene are SGHAT and FQNNGV. CDR3 nucleotides: TGTGCCAGCAGCTCAGGGGTAAACACTGAAGCTTTCTTT. Its protein is CASSSGVNTEAFF.

The chain links TRBV4-1 to TRBJ1-1; TRBD1 aligns across 10 bases. Trimming took 4 bases from V and 2 from J; bases not matched to a gene: 7. The germline gives CDR1 MGHRA, CDR2 YSYEKL. The CDR3 sequence is 16 residues long. CDR3 sequence reads: CASSPRDRGVNTEAFF. For the CDR3, the DNA is TGCGCCAGCAGCCCACGGGACAGGGGAGTAAACACTGAAGCTTTCTTT.

The chain uses TRBV28 and TRBJ1-6; possible D gene TRBD1, 5 bases. Germline V lookup: CDR1 MDHEN, CDR2 SYDVKM. Trimming stripped 7 bases from V and 8 bases from J, with 12 bases between. CDR3 size: 13 residues. The CDR3 sequence is CASKSQGYSPLHF. The CDR3 bases are TGTGCCAGCAAAAGTCAGGGATATTCACCCCTCCACTTT. The full variable domain, in which reference TRBV28 and TRBJ1-6 provide the parts outside the CDR3, is DVKVTQSSRYLVKRTGEKVFLECVQDMDHENMFWYRQDPGLGLRLIYFSYDVKMKEKGDIPEGYSVSREKKERFSLILESASTNQTSMYLCASKSQGYSPLHFGNGTRLTVT.

This clone was recorded only once. The chain combines TRBV7-2 with TRBJ2-3; 9 nucleotides line up with TRBD2. The CDR3 sequence is 17 residues long. CDR1 and CDR2 (germline): SGHTA, FQGNSA. With V trimmed by 5 bases and J by 2 bases, 11 bases remained unmatched. The CDR3 nucleotides are TGTGCCAGCAGCCCGCCGTGGGGCGGGGGGGCCACAGATACGCAGTATTTT. The encoded protein is CASSPPWGGGATDTQYF.

The chain recombines TRBV4-2 with TRBJ1-6, with 12 bases matching TRBD1. V lost 2 bases and J lost 10; bases outside the gene matches: 3. The germline V gene has CDR1 LGHNA and CDR2 YNFKEQ. This CDR3 has 15 amino acids. CDR3 in DNA: TGTGCCAGCAGCCAACGGGACAGGGGGCAATCACCCCTCCACTTT. This translates into CASSQRDRGQSPLHF.

V is TRBV3-1 (or the pseudogene TRBV3-2) and J is TRBJ1-5; TRBD1 might be the D (5 bases). V lost 4 bases and J lost 3, with 13 bases in between. This CDR3 comprises 15 residues. Germline V gives CDR1 LGHDT, CDR2 YNNKEL (reference sequence). CDR3 protein: CASSRTTEDNQPQHF. For the CDR3, the DNA is TGTGCCAGCAGCCGCACGACAGAAGACAATCAGCCCCAGCATTTT.

This clone has a handful of counts. The chain links TRBV25-1 to TRBJ1-3, with 9 bases matching TRBD1. V was clipped by 10 bases and J by 0 bases; unmatched bases: 13. The length of the CDR3 is 17 residues. Germline V gene lookup returns CDR1 MGHDK and CDR2 SYGVNS. In DNA, the CDR3 is TGTGCCATCCCAGGGTTGACAGGGGGTAACTCTGGAAACACCATATATTTT. Protein sequence: CAIPGLTGGNSGNTIYF.

The gene calls are TRBV11-2 and TRBJ1-5; D not resolved. The CDR3 extends over 14 amino acids. CDR1 SGHAT and CDR2 FQNNGV come from the germline V gene. V lost 2 bases and J 2 bases, leaving 7 bases between the germline ends. CDR3 nucleotides: TGTGCCAGCAGCTTAAATCGGGGCAATCAGCCCCAGCATTTT. It encodes CASSLNRGNQPQHF.

V and J are TRBV3-1 (or the pseudogene TRBV3-2) and TRBJ2-3; 11 nucleotides align to TRBD1. Germline-derived CDR1 and CDR2 are LGHDT and YNNKEL (reference sequence). The V gene end was trimmed by 3 bases and the J gene end by 3 bases; junction bases not matched to a gene: 5. The CDR3 extends over 16 amino acids. The chain's CDR3 is CASSHLDRGRTDTQYF. The CDR3 nucleotides read TGTGCCAGCAGCCACCTGGACAGGGGGCGAACAGATACGCAGTATTTT.

This clone was seen more than once but under ten times. This chain joins TRBV18 and TRBJ2-7, with a weak D call TRBD1 (5 bases). The CDR3 is 13 residues long. Germline CDR1 is KGHSH and CDR2 is LQKENI. V was pared by 2 bases and J by 3 bases, with 8 bases between. This CDR3 reads CASSPFDSYEQYF. The CDR3 nucleotides are TGTGCCAGCTCACCATTTGACAGCTACGAGCAGTACTTC.

The CDR3, as DNA: TGTGCCAGCAGCTCCCAGCGGGGGGGCACAGATACGCAGTATTTT. It codes for CASSSQRGGTDTQYF. This sequence joins TRBV5-4 and TRBJ2-3, with 9 bases fitting TRBD2. This CDR3 is 15 amino acids long. Germline CDR1 SGHNT, CDR2 YYREEE (reference sequence). V was clipped by 3 bases and J by 1 base; unmatched bases: 3.

The chain employs TRBV4-3 and TRBJ2-1, with D perhaps matching TRBD2 (6 bases). The CDR3 loop spans 15 amino acids. Trimming took 3 bases from V and 4 from J, leaving 13 bases between them. Germline loops: CDR1 LGHNA, CDR2 YSLEER. CDR3 sequence: CASSQGTGGYNEQFF. For the CDR3, the DNA is TGCGCCAGCAGCCAGGGAACCGGAGGGTACAATGAGCAGTTCTTC.

This clone was seen only once. This chain connects TRBV7-2 to TRBJ1-2; perhaps TRBD1 as D (6 bases). The germline V gene encodes CDR1 SGHTA and CDR2 FQGNSA. Trimming removed 4 bases at V and 2 bases at J, with 8 bases between. The length of the CDR3 is 13 residues. The CDR3 DNA follows: TGTGCCAGCAGCTCCAGGGGAAACTATGGCTACACCTTC. It is translated as CASSSRGNYGYTF. Full variable domain (outside the CDR3, taken from reference TRBV7-2 and TRBJ1-2): GAGVSQSPSNKVTEKGKDVELRCDPISGHTALYWYRQSLGQGLEFLIYFQGNSAPDKSGLPSDRFSAERTGGSVSTLTIQRTQQEDSAVYLCASSSRGNYGYTFGSGTRLTVV.

V usage is TRBV2 and J usage is TRBJ1-1, with a tentative D call TRBD1 (5 bases). The germline gives CDR1 SNHLY, CDR2 FYNNEI. V shed 4 bases and J shed 2 bases, with 11 bases lying between them. The CDR3 loop spans 14 amino acids. The CDR3 DNA reads as TGTGCCAGCAGTGTTCAGGGAGGTAACACTGAAGCTTTCTTT. This codes for CASSVQGGNTEAFF.

This clone was counted once. The chain carries TRBV19 and TRBJ1-2; weak D call: TRBD1 (5 bases). In germline, CDR1 is LNHDA, CDR2 SQIVND (reference sequence). Deletions cut 5 bases from V and 3 bases from J, with 16 bases between. CDR3 size: 15 residues. The CDR3 coding sequence is TGTGCCAGTAGTCAATCTTGGGACTGGGACTATGGCTACACCTTC. Residues: CASSQSWDWDYGYTF.

The chain is built from TRBV7-9 and TRBJ1-5, with 10 bases fitting TRBD1. The CDR3 contains 16 residues. Germline V gene sequence: CDR1 SEHNR, CDR2 FQNEAQ (reference sequence). The J segment lost 4 bases and the V segment lost 5 bases, leaving 8 bases of the junction unmatched. The CDR3 loop reads CASSLRTGGQNQPQHF. The CDR3 DNA reads TGTGCCAGCAGCCTCAGGACAGGGGGACAAAATCAGCCCCAGCATTTT.

The rearrangement uses TRBV14 and TRBJ1-2; D unresolved. V was trimmed by 0 bases and J by 3 bases, leaving 11 bases between them. CDR3 length equals 15 residues. Germline V gene sequence: CDR1 SGHDN, CDR2 FVKESK. CDR3: CASSQELGSHYGYTF. For the CDR3, the DNA is TGTGCCAGCAGCCAAGAGCTAGGGAGTCACTATGGCTACACCTTC.

The rearrangement uses TRBV18 and TRBJ1-2; D unclear. CDR1 and CDR2 from the germline V gene are KGHSH and LQKENI. Between the trimmed V and J ends, which lost 4 bases and 4 bases, there was a span of 19 bases. The CDR3 runs 16 residues. The CDR3 region has the DNA TGTGCCAGCTCACAAAAGGAGGGTGCAGGTATCTATGGCTACACCTTC. Encoded protein: CASSQKEGAGIYGYTF.

This chain uses TRBV7-2 with TRBJ1-5, with D perhaps TRBD1 (5 bases). The germline V and J ends were trimmed by 4 bases and 0 bases, with 19 bases remaining between them. Germline CDR1 reads SGHTA; CDR2 reads FQGNSA. The CDR3 runs 18 residues. In DNA, the CDR3 is TGTGCCAGCAGCTCCAGCGGGGGAACCTCTTATAGCAATCAGCCCCAGCATTTT. As protein: CASSSSGGTSYSNQPQHF.

V gene TRBV24-1 combines with J gene TRBJ2-2, with D unclear. There are 16 residues in the CDR3. The V and J ends lost 5 bases and 1 base respectively, with 13 bases between them. CDR1 and CDR2 (germline): KGHDR, SFDVKD. The CDR3 DNA reads TGTGCCACCAGTGCTTTCGGTAAACGGAACACCGGGGAGCTGTTTTTT. Translating it yields CATSAFGKRNTGELFF.

The rearrangement links TRBV4-3 to TRBJ1-5; D might be TRBD1 (6 bases). This CDR3 has 16 amino acids. V was cut by 0 bases and J by 3 bases, with 12 bases left in between. From germline, CDR1 is LGHNA and CDR2 YSLEER. CDR3 nucleotide sequence: TGCGCCAGCAGCCAAGACGTGCAGGGGACCAATCAGCCCCAGCATTTT. This codes for CASSQDVQGTNQPQHF.

The V call is TRBV19, the J call TRBJ2-5; a weak D match, TRBD2 (5 bases). The V gene lost 6 bases and the J gene lost 0 bases, with 11 bases spanning the gap. Per germline, CDR1 LNHDA and CDR2 SQIVND (reference sequence). The CDR3 covers 14 residues. CDR3 protein: CASSPPGYQETQYF. For the CDR3, the DNA is TGTGCCAGTAGCCCTCCGGGGTACCAAGAGACCCAGTACTTC.

J is TRBJ2-1 and V is TRBV4-2, with D maybe TRBD1 (6 bases). This CDR3 is built from 16 residues. From germline, CDR1 is LGHNA and CDR2 YNFKEQ. The ends were cut back, 0 bases at V and 6 bases at J, with 15 bases in the middle. The CDR3 protein is CASSQDSGGQFNEQFF. CDR3 DNA: TGTGCCAGCAGCCAAGATAGTGGGGGCCAGTTCAATGAGCAGTTCTTC.

This chain links TRBV6-5 with TRBJ2-7; D possibly corresponds to TRBD1 (6 bases). The CDR3 extends over 14 amino acids. V lost 7 bases and J lost 0, with 13 bases in between. Germline V gene lookup returns CDR1 MNHEY and CDR2 SVGAGI. The CDR3, as DNA: TGTGCCAGCACCCCGGGACATTCCTCCTACGAGCAGTACTTC. Amino acid sequence: CASTPGHSSYEQYF.